Presented here are 26 T cell receptor beta chains from one specimen sequenced in a study of response to subunit inactivated influenza vaccine (dated by TCRdb to 2016 to 2018). Libraries came from RT-PCR. Sequenced on an Illumina HiSeq 2500. In-frame beta chains were kept once TCRdb had trimmed the public reads at Q25 with fastp and called clones with MiXCR. Each entry merges the rows of one CDR3 protein and shows their most common DNA and genes. This sample has 700,000 to 800,000 distinct CDR3 sequences in its table, and approximately 17% of those were observed once. Together, the top ten hold roughly 11% of the sample. The sample here was PBMCs from blood, taken more than 4 days after vaccination. These receptors were collected from a man in his fifties who received an inactivated influenza vaccine. Donor details come from another sample of the same person, matched by shared clones.

The V and J genes are TRBV15 and TRBJ1-4, with D tentatively TRBD1 (5 bases). Trimming pared 3 bases from V and 6 bases from J, leaving 17 bases between. The CDR3 loop spans 16 amino acids. CDR1 and CDR2 from the germline V gene are LNHNV and YYDKDF (reference sequence). CDR3 in DNA: TGTGCCACCAGCAGGGAACAGATGAAAGGGGATGAAAAACTGTTTTTT. Residues: CATSREQMKGDEKLFF.

This clonotype has only a few counts. The chain carries TRBV7-2 and TRBJ2-7; TRBD2 matches 14 bases. This CDR3 is built from 17 residues. Germline V gene sequence: CDR1 SGHTA, CDR2 FQGNSA. Trimming cost V 5 bases and J 5 bases; bases outside gene matches: 11. The CDR3 DNA reads as TGTGCCAGCAGCAAGGGACTAGCGGGAGACAGCCCGGACGAGCAGTACTTC. Its protein product is CASSKGLAGDSPDEQYF. Complete variable domain (other parts from reference TRBV7-2 and TRBJ2-7): GAGVSQSPSNKVTEKGKDVELRCDPISGHTALYWYRQSLGQGLEFLIYFQGNSAPDKSGLPSDRFSAERTGGSVSTLTIQRTQQEDSAVYLCASSKGLAGDSPDEQYFGPGTRLTVT.

This clonotype was found many times. The chain carries TRBV6-1 and TRBJ2-1, with 11 positions matching TRBD2. The V gene's germline CDR1 is MNHNS and CDR2 SASEGT. J gave up 0 bases and V 6 bases, and 10 bases lay outside the gene matches. There are 18 residues in the CDR3. CDR3 DNA: TGTGCCAGCAGCCCAATGACTAGCGGGGCGAGCTCCTACAATGAGCAGTTCTTC. This encodes CASSPMTSGASSYNEQFF.

V usage is TRBV7-6 and J usage is TRBJ1-4; D might be TRBD1 (6 bases). Germline CDR1 SGHVS, CDR2 FNYEAQ. The CDR3 spans 19 residues. The V gene lost 7 bases and the J gene lost 1 base, with 25 bases spanning the gap. Here the CDR3 DNA reads TGTGCCAGCATGAAAGGGGGGCAGGGGAACTTTCTAACTAATGAAAAACTGTTTTTT. This translates into CASMKGGQGNFLTNEKLFF.

This clonotype was counted once. The chain employs TRBV25-1 and TRBJ2-5, with D perhaps given as TRBD1 or TRBD2 (6 bases each). The germline V gene encodes CDR1 MGHDK and CDR2 SYGVNS. V was trimmed by 8 bases and J by 5 bases, leaving 21 bases between them. This CDR3 is 15 amino acids long. Here the CDR3 reads CASVLGGGKVETQYF. The CDR3 bases are TGTGCCAGCGTTCTGGGGGGCGGCAAGGTGGAGACCCAGTACTTC.

This clonotype showed up just a few times. V and J are TRBV7-2 and TRBJ2-3, with D tentatively TRBD1 (5 bases). The length of the CDR3 is 14 residues. CDR1 SGHTA and CDR2 FQGNSA come from the germline V gene. The germline V and J ends were trimmed by 1 base and 4 bases, with 9 bases remaining between them. CDR3 region: CASSLVGRADTQYF. The CDR3 DNA reads TGTGCCAGCAGCTTAGTTGGCAGGGCAGATACGCAGTATTTT.

V usage is TRBV7-2 and J usage is TRBJ1-2; 12 bases align to TRBD1. V shed 4 bases, J shed 3 bases, and the junction held 6 bases outside the gene matches. Germline V CDR1 and CDR2: SGHTA, FQGNSA. The CDR3 has 16 amino acids. The CDR3 spells CASSSGWDRGHYGYTF. CDR3 in DNA: TGTGCCAGCAGCTCCGGATGGGACAGGGGGCACTATGGCTACACCTTC.

The chain employs TRBV20-1 and TRBJ1-5, with a possible D match to TRBD1 (5 bases). V was shortened by 6 bases and J by 2 bases, with 14 bases between the two germline ends. The CDR3 loop spans 14 amino acids. Germline assignment: CDR1 DFQATT and CDR2 SNEGSKA (reference sequence). CDR3 amino acids: CSAPTVLGNQPQHF. The CDR3 bases are TGCAGTGCCCCGACAGTTTTGGGCAATCAGCCCCAGCATTTT.

This clonotype turned up a few times. V and J are TRBV18 and TRBJ2-7, with D unclear. The V gene's germline CDR1 is KGHSH and CDR2 LQKENI. The CDR3 contains 15 residues. V lost 0 bases, J lost 0 bases, and 9 bases lay in between. CDR3 DNA: TGTGCCAGCTCACCACCAGGGATAGGCTCCTACGAGCAGTACTTC. It codes for CASSPPGIGSYEQYF.

The chain is built from TRBV7-9 and TRBJ2-1, with 9 positions matching TRBD1. This CDR3 region has 15 residues. In germline, CDR1 is SEHNR, CDR2 FQNEAQ (reference sequence). Trimming at V came to 4 bases and at J to 10 bases, leaving 11 bases not matched to a gene. CDR3 in DNA: TGTGCCAGCAGCTCAGCCGGGACAGGGATTAGAGAGCAGTTCTTC. Its translation is CASSSAGTGIREQFF.

This chain joins TRBV10-1 and TRBJ2-7; 7 bases are a match to TRBD1. Looked up from germline, CDR1 is WNHNN and CDR2 is SYGVQD (reference sequence). The CDR3 loop spans 16 amino acids. The V gene end was trimmed by 7 bases and the J gene end by 3 bases; junction bases not matched to a gene: 15. Here the CDR3 DNA reads TGCGCCAGCAATTCACATAGGGGGCAAAGTTTCTACGAGCAGTACTTC. It encodes CASNSHRGQSFYEQYF.

This clonotype was seen only a few times. CDR3 sequence (DNA): TGTGCCAGCAGCCCAAGGACAGGGGGTACTGAAAAACTGTTTTTT. As protein: CASSPRTGGTEKLFF. The chain links TRBV12-3 or TRBV12-4 to TRBJ1-4; 10 bases are a match to TRBD1. V dropped 6 bases and J dropped 7; count of bases not matched to a gene: 8. There are 15 residues in the CDR3.

This clonotype came up a few times. The chain uses TRBV18 and TRBJ2-4, with D possibly TRBD1 on 6 matching bases. The CDR3 sequence is 16 residues long. The germline V gene encodes CDR1 KGHSH and CDR2 LQKENI. Trimming removed 4 bases from V and 5 bases from J, with 18 bases in between. CDR3 in amino acids: CASSLQGPAFQNIQYF. Here the CDR3 DNA reads TGTGCCAGCTCACTCCAGGGGCCCGCTTTCCAAAACATTCAGTACTTC.

This chain links TRBV14 with TRBJ2-1; maybe TRBD2 (5 bases). Germline loops: CDR1 SGHDN, CDR2 FVKESK. Trimming stripped 1 base from V and 9 bases from J, with 10 bases between. CDR3 length equals 13 residues. The CDR3 sequence is CASSQGTRTEQFF. The CDR3 DNA is TGTGCCAGCAGCCAAGGAACTAGGACTGAGCAGTTCTTC. Full variable domain (outside the CDR3, taken from reference TRBV14 and TRBJ2-1): EAGVTQFPSHSVIEKGQTVTLRCDPISGHDNLYWYRRVMGKEIKFLLHFVKESKQDESGMPNNRFLAERTGGTYSTLKVQPAELEDSGVYFCASSQGTRTEQFFGPGTRLTVL.

The table lists this clonotype with a few counts. The rearrangement links TRBV5-1 to TRBJ2-2, with 8 bases fitting TRBD1. Trimming cost V 3 bases and J 1 base; bases outside gene matches: 8. CDR3 length: 17 amino acids. Germline V CDR1 and CDR2: SGHRS, YFSETQ. DNA of the CDR3: TGCGCCAGCAGCTCTGGGCCAGGGGGCGAGAACACCGGGGAGCTGTTTTTT. It yields the protein CASSSGPGGENTGELFF.

This clonotype was observed many times. The DNA for the CDR3 is TGTGCCAGCAGCTCCGGGACAGGGGGCGCCTACGAGCAGTACTTC. Translated: CASSSGTGGAYEQYF. The chain recombines TRBV7-2 with TRBJ2-7, with 12 bases that match TRBD1. Germline CDR1 SGHTA, CDR2 FQGNSA. Germline trimming cut 4 bases from V and 2 bases from J; bases unmatched to any gene: 3. CDR3 size: 15 residues.

This chain connects TRBV20-1 to TRBJ2-1; 10 bases agree with TRBD2. Germline values: CDR1 DFQATT, CDR2 SNEGSKA (reference sequence). The CDR3 has 14 residues. V dropped 6 bases and J dropped 4; count of bases not matched to a gene: 6. CDR3 amino acids: CSALRTSGYNEQFF. The CDR3 DNA is TGCAGTGCCCTACGGACTAGCGGATACAATGAGCAGTTCTTC.

This clonotype was picked up a small number of times. The rearrangement uses TRBV7-2 and TRBJ1-5; TRBD1 might be the D (5 bases). The ends were cut back, 5 bases at V and 7 bases at J, with 18 bases in the middle. Germline lookup yields CDR1 SGHTA and CDR2 FQGNSA. This CDR3 spans 15 amino acids. The CDR3 reads CASSRQSGAGQPQHF. CDR3 in DNA: TGTGCCAGCAGCCGACAGTCAGGCGCAGGACAGCCCCAGCATTTT.

The rearrangement uses TRBV20-1 and TRBJ2-2; no firm D call. The V end was cut by 3 bases, the J end by 3 bases, with 14 bases between. Germline V gene sequence: CDR1 DFQATT, CDR2 SNEGSKA (reference sequence). The CDR3 extends over 15 amino acids. In DNA form, the CDR3 reads TGCAGTGCTAGTATCGGAAAATCGGACACCGGGGAGCTGTTTTTT. This codes for CSASIGKSDTGELFF.

This clonotype was found a few times. The chain employs TRBV9 and TRBJ1-2; D ambiguous. Between the trimmed V and J ends, which lost 0 bases and 5 bases, there was a span of 5 bases. The germline gives CDR1 SGDLS, CDR2 YYNGEE. This CDR3 is 12 amino acids long. The CDR3 DNA reads TGTGCCAGCAGCGTAGTCCGTTATGGCTACACCTTC. It translates to CASSVVRYGYTF.

CDR3 nucleotide sequence: TGCGCCAGCAGCCCGGTTGGGCGGGGGGCCCTGGAGGAGCAGTACTTC. Translated: CASSPVGRGALEEQYF. This chain joins TRBV5-1 and TRBJ2-7; 8 nucleotides align to TRBD2. Germline CDR1 SGHRS, CDR2 YFSETQ. With 4 bases clipped from V and 7 bases from J, the junction kept 16 bases outside the gene matches. The CDR3 runs to 16 residues.

CDR3 coding DNA: TGTGCCAGCAGCTTCCCTTCTAGGTCCGAGCAGTACTTC. This sequence encodes CASSFPSRSEQYF. V usage is TRBV5-6 and J usage is TRBJ2-7, with no clear D. The germline gives CDR1 SGHDT, CDR2 YYEEEE. This CDR3 spans 13 amino acids. V gave up 2 bases and J gave up 6 bases, with 12 bases separating them.

The table lists this clonotype with many counts. The rearrangement joins TRBV12-3 or TRBV12-4 to TRBJ2-7, with 11 bases identical to TRBD1. J was trimmed by 6 bases and V by 4 bases; bases with no gene match: 14. This CDR3 contains 17 residues. The chain's CDR3 is CASSSLYPGQGAGEQYF. CDR3 nucleotides: TGTGCCAGCAGTTCTCTCTATCCTGGACAGGGGGCGGGCGAGCAGTACTTC.

The rearrangement joins TRBV29-1 to TRBJ2-5; the match to TRBD2 covers 11 bases. The CDR3 length is 13 residues. Trimming at V came to 6 bases and at J to 4 bases, leaving 4 bases not matched to a gene. Germline CDR1 is SQVTM and CDR2 is ANQGSEA. CDR3 sequence reads: CSVVAGGGETQYF. For the CDR3, the DNA is TGCAGCGTCGTAGCGGGGGGGGGAGAGACCCAGTACTTC.

This clonotype was counted ten times or more. The chain uses TRBV6-2 or TRBV6-3 and TRBJ2-7; D ambiguous. Germline V gene data show CDR1 as MNHEY and CDR2 as SVGEGT. There are 11 residues in the CDR3. The V and J ends lost 6 bases and 0 bases respectively, with 3 bases between them. CDR3 in amino acids: CASSHSYEQYF. The CDR3 DNA is TGTGCCAGCAGCCACTCCTACGAGCAGTACTTC.

V usage is TRBV20-1 and J usage is TRBJ1-4; D is unresolved. CDR1 is DFQATT and CDR2 is SNEGSKA in the germline V gene (reference sequence). Deletions cut 2 bases from V and 5 bases from J, with 15 bases between. CDR3 length: 15 residues. CDR3: CSARPENRLNEKLFF. In nucleotides, the CDR3 is TGCAGTGCTAGACCCGAGAACCGTCTAAATGAAAAACTGTTTTTT.